This passage covers 13 T cell receptor beta chains from one sample sequenced in a study of blood T cell repertoires in COVID-19. Repertoires were generated with immunoSEQ multiplex PCR, while TCRdb's copy carries only in-frame clones and drops some. The sample contains about 160,000 clones, approximately 81% of which appear only once. Sequenced material: PBMCs or T cells enriched from blood (not recorded which). The source is a woman aged 45-60 years who had recovered from COVID-19.

The V gene is TRBV6-2 or TRBV6-3, the J gene TRBJ1-1; D is unclear. The CDR3 covers 12 residues. From germline, CDR1 is MNHEY and CDR2 SVGEGT. The ends were cut back, 2 bases at V and 12 bases at J, with 13 bases in the middle. The CDR3 DNA sequence: TGTGCCAGCAGTTACAGTCCCGGGAGACCTTTCTTT. It yields the protein CASSYSPGRPFF.

This clone was detected only a few times. The chain carries TRBV11-1 and TRBJ1-3; D is unclear. The germline V gene encodes CDR1 SGHAT and CDR2 FQDESV (reference sequence). The CDR3 consists of 13 residues. V was pared by 3 bases and J by 4 bases, with 7 bases between. CDR3 sequence: CASSFLFGNTIYF. In DNA form, the CDR3 reads TGTGCCAGCAGCTTTCTCTTCGGAAACACCATATATTTT. The full variable domain, in which reference TRBV11-1 and TRBJ1-3 provide the parts outside the CDR3, is EAEVAQSPRYKITEKSQAVAFWCDPISGHATLYWYRQILGQGPELLVQFQDESVVDDSQLPKDRFSAERLKGVDSTLKIQPAELGDSAMYLCASSFLFGNTIYFGEGSWLTVV.

The gene calls are TRBV29-1 and TRBJ2-7, with 9 bases matching TRBD1. CDR3 length equals 15 residues. CDR1 SQVTM and CDR2 ANQGSEA come from the germline V gene. V was clipped by 2 bases and J by 2 bases; unmatched bases: 7. This chain's CDR3 is CSVESARTGAYEQYF. The CDR3 DNA follows: TGCAGCGTTGAATCTGCTAGGACAGGGGCCTACGAGCAGTACTTC.

This clone was seen many times. The chain uses TRBV6-5 and TRBJ1-2; D not resolved. This CDR3 comprises 16 residues. Germline V lookup: CDR1 MNHEY, CDR2 SVGAGI. V shed 0 bases and J shed 6 bases, with 17 bases lying between them. Written as DNA, the CDR3 is TGTGCCAGCAGTTACTCCCGCGGGCCAGCTGAGGATGGCTACACCTTC. Translated, it gives CASSYSRGPAEDGYTF.

J is TRBJ2-5 and V is TRBV6-5; possibly TRBD2 for D (6 bases). The V gene's germline CDR1 is MNHEY and CDR2 SVGAGI. V was cut by 6 bases and J by 4 bases, with 9 bases left in between. The CDR3 is made up of 12 amino acids. The CDR3 sequence is CASSRTTETQYF. CDR3 coding DNA: TGTGCCAGCAGCCGGACTACAGAGACCCAGTACTTC.

The genes are TRBV18 and TRBJ1-5; D gene uncertain. Germline loops: CDR1 KGHSH, CDR2 LQKENI. The V end lost 5 bases, the J end lost 11 bases, and 13 bases lay between the germline ends. The CDR3 contains 12 residues. The chain's CDR3 is CASSKGLGAQHF. CDR3 DNA sequence: TGTGCCAGCTCAAAGGGCCTCGGGGCCCAGCATTTT. The whole variable domain, remainder taken from reference TRBV18 and TRBJ1-5, is NAGVMQNPRHLVRRRGQEARLRCSPMKGHSHVYWYRQLPEEGLKFMVYLQKENIIDESGMPKERFSAEFPKEGPSILRIQQVVRGDSAAYFCASSKGLGAQHFGDGTRLSIL.

CDR3 region: CSVGGLAKNIQYF. DNA for the CDR3: TGCAGCGTTGGGGGGCTTGCCAAAAACATTCAGTACTTC. This rearrangement joins TRBV29-1 to TRBJ2-4; tentative D call: TRBD1 (6 bases). This CDR3 is built from 13 residues. V was clipped by 4 bases and J by 1 base, with 8 bases between them. The germline V gene has CDR1 SQVTM and CDR2 ANQGSEA.

The genes are TRBV28 and TRBJ2-7, with D tentatively TRBD1 (6 bases). CDR1 and CDR2 from the germline V gene are MDHEN and SYDVKM. This CDR3 region has 14 residues. V lost 7 bases and J 2 bases, leaving 15 bases between the germline ends. The CDR3 bases are TGTGCCAGCAACCAACAGGGTTTCGCCTACGAGCAGTACTTC. Amino acids: CASNQQGFAYEQYF. Supplemented by reference TRBV28 and TRBJ2-7, the full variable domain reads DVKVTQSSRYLVKRTGEKVFLECVQDMDHENMFWYRQDPGLGLRLIYFSYDVKMKEKGDIPEGYSVSREKKERFSLILESASTNQTSMYLCASNQQGFAYEQYFGPGTRLTVT.

V usage is TRBV9 and J usage is TRBJ2-1; D uncertain. Germline V CDR1 and CDR2: SGDLS, YYNGEE. The V end lost 0 bases, the J end lost 7 bases, and 11 bases lay between the germline ends. CDR3 size: 14 residues. DNA of the CDR3: TGTGCCAGCAGCGTAGGACAAACTGGGAATGAGCAGTTCTTC. Encoded protein: CASSVGQTGNEQFF.

The chain combines TRBV7-2 with TRBJ2-7; 13 bases align to TRBD2. The germline V gene encodes CDR1 SGHTA and CDR2 FQGNSA. The CDR3 is 13 residues long. Trimming at V came to 7 bases and at J to 10 bases, leaving 7 bases not matched to a gene. Here the CDR3 DNA reads TGTGCCAGCACCTGGACTAGCGGGGGATATCAGTACTTC. Translating gives CASTWTSGGYQYF.

V and J are TRBV11-2 and TRBJ2-1; TRBD2 aligns across 9 bases. Germline loops: CDR1 SGHAT, CDR2 FQNNGV. The J segment lost 10 bases and the V segment lost 4 bases, leaving 11 bases of the junction unmatched. The CDR3 extends over 15 amino acids. The CDR3 sequence: CASSSRSSGAEEQFF. The CDR3 bases are TGTGCCAGCAGCTCCCGTTCTAGCGGGGCTGAGGAGCAGTTCTTC.

The gene calls are TRBV7-3 and TRBJ2-1, with 8 nucleotides matching TRBD2. The CDR3 sequence is 17 residues long. From germline, CDR1 is SGHTA and CDR2 FQGTGA. Losses at the gene ends were 4 bases for V and 5 bases for J; bases not matched to a gene: 13. The CDR3 protein is CASSSRGSAGRDNEQFF. The CDR3 bases are TGTGCCAGCAGCTCCAGGGGTTCGGCCGGGAGGGACAATGAGCAGTTCTTC. Looking up the rest from reference TRBV7-3 and TRBJ2-1 gives the full variable domain: GAGVSQTPSNKVTEKGKYVELRCDPISGHTALYWYRQSLGQGPEFLIYFQGTGAADDSGLPNDRFFAVRPEGSVSTLKIQRTERGDSAVYLCASSSRGSAGRDNEQFFGPGTRLTVL.

The V and J genes are TRBV7-2 and TRBJ1-2, with TRBD1 identical over 8 bases. The CDR3 has 14 residues. Germline loops: CDR1 SGHTA, CDR2 FQGNSA. V lost 5 bases, J lost 4 bases, and 6 bases stayed unmatched. CDR3 in amino acids: CASSLGQGSYGYTF. DNA of the CDR3: TGTGCCAGCAGCCTAGGACAGGGAAGCTATGGCTACACCTTC.